The subject of this entry is one T cell receptor beta chain. The antigen remains unidentified. The sample comes from a study of T cells in pancreatic ductal adenocarcinoma. Selected pancreatic ductal adenocarcinoma patients had undergone surgery without neoadjuvant therapy. Some clones are missing from TCRdb's copy, which holds only in-frame ones; the method was immunoSEQ multiplex PCR. The sample lists approximately 19,000 clones, about 88% occurring once. There are 13 residues in the CDR3. V trimming: 2 bases; J trimming: 10 bases; junction bases outside the gene matches: 3. Germline CDR1 SGHVS, CDR2 FNYEAQ. Study results and limitations: Tumor and blood clonality did not differ significantly, about 0.112 versus 0.072.

Sequencing was performed on PBMCs. The chain recombines TRBV7-6 with TRBJ1-4; 8 nucleotides match TRBD1. The sequence was collected from a human donor with pancreatic ductal adenocarcinoma. The CDR3 DNA follows: TGTGCCAGCAGCTTAACAGGGGGGTCAAAACTGTTTTTT. Its translation: CASSLTGGSKLFF.